This T cell receptor beta chain was observed in a study of identical twins. CDR3 length: 13 residues. Trimming removed 4 bases at V and 2 bases at J, with 8 bases between. Germline loops: CDR1 LGHNA, CDR2 YNFKEQ. This clonotype turned up a few times. The target antigen is unknown. Whole-study results and caveats: Instead of following the same donors, the conclusions were based on cross-sectional statistical analysis.

TCRdb recomputed calls from the 5' RACE reads with MiXCR, one row per CDR3 protein. Among fewer than 500,000 distinct CDR3 sequences listed, approximately 25% were seen once. These data also formed part of another study, on T cells expressing NK-cell markers.

The chain recombines TRBV4-2 with TRBJ2-5; maybe TRBD2 (6 bases). The source material was CD4+ T cells sorted from blood. The source of this sequence is a woman aged 18-29 years in good health. CDR3 region: CASSRGTQETQYF. CDR3 bases: TGTGCCAGCAGCCGAGGGACTCAAGAGACCCAGTACTTC.